The 10 T cell receptor beta chains below come from one sample, sequenced in a study of blood T cell repertoires in COVID-19. Some clones are missing from TCRdb's copy, which holds only in-frame ones; the method was immunoSEQ multiplex PCR. The sample comprises about 260,000 clones, 87% of which are singletons, and more than 1.3% rests with the top ten. Sequencing used peripheral blood. Receptors were obtained from a woman in her 40s who had recovered from COVID-19.

The chain links TRBV7-6 to TRBJ2-5, with D maybe TRBD1 (7 bases). In germline, CDR1 is SGHVS, CDR2 FNYEAQ. Trimming pared 4 bases from V and 5 bases from J, leaving 20 bases between. The CDR3 loop spans 16 amino acids. As DNA, the CDR3 is TGTGCCAGCAGCTCCCGGGGCCTCAGGGGGAGGGAGACCCAGTACTTC. The encoded protein is CASSSRGLRGRETQYF.

Comment on this clone: The junction differs from germline at one of its ends, possibly a read error. The gene calls are TRBV29-1 and TRBJ2-2; D may be TRBD1 (5 bases). CDR1 SQVTM and CDR2 ANQGSEA come from the germline V gene. The CDR3 sequence is 13 residues long. The CDR3 reads CIAGWLDTGELFF. The CDR3 DNA follows: TGTATCGCAGGGTGGTTGGACACCGGGGAGCTGTTTTTT.

The chain combines TRBV2 with TRBJ1-2; D is perhaps TRBD1 (5 bases). The CDR3 has 13 amino acids. V was cut by 6 bases and J by 2 bases, with 10 bases left in between. Looked up from germline, CDR1 is SNHLY and CDR2 is FYNNEI. The CDR3 DNA follows: TGTGCCAGCAGAACTGACAGAAACTATGGCTACACCTTC. Protein sequence: CASRTDRNYGYTF.

The chain recombines TRBV24-1 with TRBJ1-5; D remains unclear. CDR1 is KGHDR, CDR2 SFDVKD, per germline. This CDR3 has 12 amino acids. Trimming took 4 bases from V and 9 from J, leaving 9 bases between them. In DNA form, the CDR3 reads TGTGCCACCAGTGAGGGTCCGGGGCCCCAGCATTTT. Amino acids: CATSEGPGPQHF.

The chain couples TRBV29-1 to TRBJ1-1, with D tentatively TRBD1 (6 bases). Germline CDR1 reads SQVTM; CDR2 reads ANQGSEA. V lost 2 bases, J lost 0 bases, and 7 bases lay in between. This CDR3 region has 13 residues. The CDR3 DNA is TGCAGCGTTGAATCAGGGGTGAACACTGAAGCTTTCTTT. It yields the protein CSVESGVNTEAFF.

The chain carries TRBV5-1 and TRBJ2-3; 8 bases fit TRBD1. V dropped 4 bases and J dropped 1; count of bases not matched to a gene: 8. The CDR3 extends over 16 amino acids. The germline gives CDR1 SGHRS, CDR2 YFSETQ. This CDR3 reads CASSTPTGDRTDTQYF. The CDR3 region has the DNA TGCGCCAGCAGCACGCCGACAGGGGACCGCACAGATACGCAGTATTTT.

The chain has TRBV7-2 and TRBJ2-7, with 7 bases identical to TRBD1. The CDR3 contains 15 residues. The V gene end was trimmed by 4 bases and the J gene end by 0 bases; junction bases not matched to a gene: 6. Germline CDR1 is SGHTA and CDR2 is FQGNSA. In DNA form, the CDR3 reads TGTGCCAGCAGCTCCGGGACAGTGTACTCCTACGAGCAGTACTTC. The encoded protein is CASSSGTVYSYEQYF.

This chain connects TRBV2 to TRBJ1-6; no definite D call. This CDR3 is 13 amino acids long. The germline CDR1 and CDR2 sequences are SNHLY and FYNNEI. V lost 6 bases, J lost 0 bases, and 3 bases lay in between. The CDR3 spells CASRASYNSPLHF. CDR3 coding DNA: TGTGCCAGCAGGGCCTCCTATAATTCACCCCTCCACTTT.

CDR3: CAWRTIRETQYF. The CDR3 DNA reads as TGTGCCTGGAGGACTATCCGAGAGACCCAGTACTTC. The chain recombines TRBV30 with TRBJ2-5; D is perhaps TRBD2 (5 bases). The CDR3 runs 12 residues. The V and J ends lost 3 bases and 4 bases respectively, with 9 bases between them. The germline gives CDR1 GTSNPN, CDR2 SVGIG (reference sequence).

The chain recombines TRBV5-1 with TRBJ2-5; D perhaps matches TRBD1 (6 bases). V was clipped by 4 bases and J by 5 bases, with 12 bases between them. The CDR3 consists of 13 residues. CDR1 and CDR2 (germline): SGHRS, YFSETQ. For the CDR3, the DNA is TGCGCCAGCAGCCCGGACAGAGAGGAGACCCAGTACTTC. As protein: CASSPDREETQYF.